This TCR beta chain derives from a study of radiation and T cells in renal cell carcinoma. The CDR3 spans 18 residues. V gave up 4 bases and J gave up 5 bases; unmatched junction bases: 16. CDR1 SGHTA and CDR2 FQGTGA come from the germline V gene. The repertoire was sequenced with immunoSEQ multiplex PCR; TCRdb's copy has only in-frame clones and lacks some. The repertoire holds around 86,000 clones, with 70% to 90% as singletons. Time point defined: blood 2 weeks post-SBRT. Treatment here: 15 Gy SBRT to primary tumor, nephrectomy 4 weeks later. The source was blood, collected from a patient whose treatment included radiotherapy and nephrectomy. This receptor was identified in a woman aged 50 to 60 with renal cell carcinoma. The V call is TRBV7-3, the J call TRBJ2-3; 9 bases fit TRBD2. The CDR3 DNA reads TGTGCCAGCAGCTCCGGGGAACGTGGCGGGAGGGCTGAAGATACGCAGTATTTT. Its translation is CASSSGERGGRAEDTQYF.